This T cell receptor (beta chain) comes out of a study of CD8 T cells in ankylosing spondylitis. As for this clonotype: What it binds is not known.

The CDR3 has 19 amino acids. The J segment lost 0 bases and the V segment lost 5 bases, leaving 12 bases of the junction unmatched. Germline assignment: CDR1 SGHAT and CDR2 FQDESV (reference sequence). Study-level findings and limits: Relatively rare in peripheral blood, disease-linked clones were also CD8+. Seven or eight highly homologous variants formed a TCR beta motif that appeared characteristic of ankylosing spondylitis blood.

Using its own MiXCR run on the 5' RACE reads, TCRdb lists one record per CDR3 protein. The profile covers 85,000 to 90,000 distinct CDR3 sequences, with around 25% appearing a single time and 50% to 60% taken by the ten largest. What was sequenced was blood, either unsorted or a sorted T cell fraction (not recorded which). The rearrangement links TRBV11-1 to TRBJ2-1; TRBD2 matches 11 bases. This TCR was recovered from a male donor with ankylosing spondylitis or in good health (not recorded which). The CDR3 DNA follows: TGTGCCAGCAGCCCGCGCCTTAGCGGGAGGGATCGCTCCTACAATGAGCAGTTCTTC. Protein product: CASSPRLSGRDRSYNEQFF.